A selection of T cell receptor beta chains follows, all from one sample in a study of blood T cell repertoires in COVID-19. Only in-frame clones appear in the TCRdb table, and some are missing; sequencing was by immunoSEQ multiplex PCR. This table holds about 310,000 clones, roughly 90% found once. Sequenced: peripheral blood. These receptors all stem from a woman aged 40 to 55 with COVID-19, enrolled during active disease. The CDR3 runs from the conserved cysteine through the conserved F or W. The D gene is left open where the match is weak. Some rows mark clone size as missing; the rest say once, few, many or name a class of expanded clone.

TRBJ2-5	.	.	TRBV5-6	TGTGCCAGCAGCTTCGGGGGAGGAGAGACCCAGTACTTC	CASSFGGGETQYF
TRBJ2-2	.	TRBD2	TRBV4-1	TGCGCCAGCAGCCAAGAGACTAGCGGGAGGGGGATGATAGGCCGGGGAGCTGTTTTT	CASSQETSGRGMIGRGAVF
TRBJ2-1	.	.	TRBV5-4	TGTGCCAGCAGCTTGGGGGCGGGCCTCTCCTACAATGAGCAGTTCTTC	CASSLGAGLSYNEQFF
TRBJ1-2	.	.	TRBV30	TGTGCCTGGAGTCGAGGTCCTGGAACTGATGGCTACACCTTC	CAWSRGPGTDGYTF
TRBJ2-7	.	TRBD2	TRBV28	TGTGCCAGCGCCCGACTAGCGGGGTGGAACGAGCAGTACTTC	CASARLAGWNEQYF
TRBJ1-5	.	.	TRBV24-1	TGTGCCACCAGTGACCTTTCTGGCAATCAGCCCCAGCATTTT	CATSDLSGNQPQHF
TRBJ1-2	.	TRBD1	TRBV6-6	TGTGCCAGCAGTTATGACGGACAGGGTAAAGGCTATGGCTACACCTTC	CASSYDGQGKGYGYTF
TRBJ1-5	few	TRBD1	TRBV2	TGTGCCAGCACCATTTATGGGACAGGGGAGAATCAGCCCCAGCATTTT	CASTIYGTGENQPQHF
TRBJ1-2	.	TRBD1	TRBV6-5	TGTGCCAGCAGCCTACAGGGGACCTACACCTTC	CASSLQGTYTF
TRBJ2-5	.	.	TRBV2	TGTGCCAGCAGTGGGGGCGGACGGGAGACCCAGTACTTC	CASSGGGRETQYF
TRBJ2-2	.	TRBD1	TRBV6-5	TGTGCCAGCAGTTATTGGACAGGGAACACCGGGGAGCTGTTTTTT	CASSYWTGNTGELFF
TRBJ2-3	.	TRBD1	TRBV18	TGTGCCAGCTCACCACGGCAGGGGGCCGATACGCAGTATTTT	CASSPRQGADTQYF
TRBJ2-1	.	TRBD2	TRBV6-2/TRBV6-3	TGTGCCAGCAGTTTACTAGCGACCTTGTTTGCGTTCTTC	CASSLLATLFAFF
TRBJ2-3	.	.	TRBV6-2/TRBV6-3	TGTGCCAGCAGCTCCTGGCGGGCTGAGGGCACAGATACGCAGTATTTT	CASSSWRAEGTDTQYF
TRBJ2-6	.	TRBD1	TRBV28	TGTGCCAGCAGTCCAACAGGGGGAACAGGGGCCAACGTCCTGACTTTC	CASSPTGGTGANVLTF
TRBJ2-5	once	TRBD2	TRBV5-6	TGTGCCAGCAGCTTACTAGCGGGCAGAAAGACCCAGTACTTC	CASSLLAGRKTQYF
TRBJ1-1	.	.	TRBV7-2	TGTGCCAGCAGCCAGTTCATGGACACTGAAGCTTTCTTT	CASSQFMDTEAFF
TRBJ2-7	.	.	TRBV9	TGTGCCAGCAGCGTAGGCGGGTCTACCTACGAGCAGTACTTC	CASSVGGSTYEQYF
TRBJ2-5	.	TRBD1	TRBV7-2	TGTGCCAGCAGCTTAGCTGGGACAGGGCAAGAGACCCAGTACTTC	CASSLAGTGQETQYF
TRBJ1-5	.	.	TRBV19	TGTGCCAGTGTCAGGGTTGGCAATCAGCCCCAGCATTTT	CASVRVGNQPQHF
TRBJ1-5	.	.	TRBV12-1	TGTGCCAGCAGCCCATACAGGGGCAATCAGCCCCAGCATTTT	CASSPYRGNQPQHF
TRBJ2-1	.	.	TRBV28	TGTGCCAGCATATTCTCGCAGGGGACGGGGAGCTACAATGAGCAGTTCTTC	CASIFSQGTGSYNEQFF
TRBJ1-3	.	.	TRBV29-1	TGCAGCGTTGTGCTAGGAAACACCATATATTTT	CSVVLGNTIYF
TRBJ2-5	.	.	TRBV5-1	TGCGCCAGCAGCTTGAATTCGGGACAAGAGACCCAGTACTTC	CASSLNSGQETQYF
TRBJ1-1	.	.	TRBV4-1	TGCGCCAGCAGCCAGGGGGCGAACACTGAAGCTTTCTTT	CASSQGANTEAFF
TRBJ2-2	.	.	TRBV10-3	TGTGCCATCGGCAGCACCGGGGAGCTGTTTTTT	CAIGSTGELFF
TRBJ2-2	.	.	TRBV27	TGTGCCAGCAGTTTCCTCGGTACGGCCGGGGAGCTGTTTTTT	CASSFLGTAGELFF
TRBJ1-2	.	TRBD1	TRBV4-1	TGCGCCAGCAGCCAAGGACAGGGGGATGACGGCTACACCTTC	CASSQGQGDDGYTF
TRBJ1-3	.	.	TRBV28	TGTGCCAGCAGGTTGACAGCCGGAAACACCATATATTTT	CASRLTAGNTIYF
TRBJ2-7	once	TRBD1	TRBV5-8	TGTGCCAGCAGCTTGCATTTTCTCGGACAGGGCTACGAGCAGTACTTC	CASSLHFLGQGYEQYF
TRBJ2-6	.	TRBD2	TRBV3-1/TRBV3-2	TGTGCCAGCAGCCGTCGGGGGAGGGGAGCGGCTGGGGCCAACGTCCTGACTTTC	CASSRRGRGAAGANVLTF
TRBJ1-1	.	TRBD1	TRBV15	TGTGCCACCAGCCCAATCCGGGACAGGGGGCCGGGCACTGAAGCTTTCTTT	CATSPIRDRGPGTEAFF
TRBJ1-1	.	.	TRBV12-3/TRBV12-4	TGTGCCAGCAGTTTAGCCGAGAGGGCTGAAGCTTTCTTT	CASSLAERAEAFF
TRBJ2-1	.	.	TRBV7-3	TGTGCCAGCAGCTCTAACGATGAGCAGTTCTTC	CASSSNDEQFF
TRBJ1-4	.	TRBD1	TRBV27	TGTGCCAGCAGTTTGACGAGGACAGGGACGACCCTAGGAAAACTGTTTTTT	CASSLTRTGTTLGKLFF
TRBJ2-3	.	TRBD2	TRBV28	TGTGCCAGCATCAAAGCGGGGGGCACAGATACGCAGTATTTT	CASIKAGGTDTQYF
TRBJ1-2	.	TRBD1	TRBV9	TGTGCCAGCAGCCCCGGGACAGTCCATGGCTACACCTTC	CASSPGTVHGYTF
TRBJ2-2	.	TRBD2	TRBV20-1	TGCAGTGCTAGTCTAGCGGAGGGGACCGGGGAGCTGTTTTTT	CSASLAEGTGELFF
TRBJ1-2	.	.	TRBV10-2	TGCGCCAGCCTCTTCCGGGGTTCCTATGGCTACACCTTC	CASLFRGSYGYTF
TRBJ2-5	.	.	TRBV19	TGTGCCAGTAGTATGTTACAAGAGACCCAGTACTTC	CASSMLQETQYF
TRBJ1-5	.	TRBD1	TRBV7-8	TGTGCCAGCAGCTTACAGGGGGTTAATCAGCCCCAGCATTTT	CASSLQGVNQPQHF
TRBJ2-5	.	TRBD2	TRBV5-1	TGCGCCAGCAGCTTCCCAGCGGGAGGGCCGACCGACCATCAAGAGACCCAGTACTTC	CASSFPAGGPTDHQETQYF
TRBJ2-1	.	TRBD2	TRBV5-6	TGTGCCAGCAGCTTGGCGCGCGGGAGGGCCGAAGAGCAGTTCTTC	CASSLARGRAEEQFF
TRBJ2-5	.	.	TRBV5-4	TGTGCCAGCAGCTTGGGGCAGGGCGCCTCGGAGACCCAGTACTTC	CASSLGQGASETQYF
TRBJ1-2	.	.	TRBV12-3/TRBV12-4	TGTGCCAGCAGCAGGGTTAGCTATGGCTACACCTTC	CASSRVSYGYTF
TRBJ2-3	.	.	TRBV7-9	TGTGCCAGCAGCCGAGAGGTACAGGGGGGGACAGATACGCAGTATTTT	CASSREVQGGTDTQYF
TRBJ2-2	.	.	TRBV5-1	TGCGCCAGCAGCCAGACAGATCGGAAGGGGGAGCTGTTTTTT	CASSQTDRKGELFF
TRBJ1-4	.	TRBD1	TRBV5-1	TGCGCCAGCAGCTCAACAGGGGTAGAAAAACTGTTTTTT	CASSSTGVEKLFF
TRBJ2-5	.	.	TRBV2	TGTGCCAGCAGTGAAAGGGGTATGAGAGAGACCCAGTACTTC	CASSERGMRETQYF
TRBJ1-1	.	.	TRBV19	TGTGCCAGTAGTATCTGGAGCGTGAACACTGAAGCTTTCTTT	CASSIWSVNTEAFF
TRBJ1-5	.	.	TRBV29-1	TGCAGCGTTGCCACGGGCAATCAGCCCCAGCATTTT	CSVATGNQPQHF
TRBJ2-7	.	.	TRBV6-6	TGTGCCAGCAGTCGATCAGAGACCTACGAGCAGTACTTC	CASSRSETYEQYF
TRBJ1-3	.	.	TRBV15	TGTGCCACCAGCAGAGAAGCCCGGAGCTCTGGAAACACCATATATTTT	CATSREARSSGNTIYF
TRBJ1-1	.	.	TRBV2	TGTGCCAGCAGTCGACAGATAATTGAAGCTTTCTTT	CASSRQIIEAFF